These T cell receptor beta chains were read from a single sample in a study of circulating and synovial CD4+ cells in juvenile arthritis. Generated by immunoSEQ multiplex PCR, the TCRdb table keeps only in-frame clones and is missing some. The repertoire holds under 40,000 clones, with nearly 95% as singletons. The sequenced material came from CD4+ T cells from blood. All receptors derive from a human donor with juvenile idiopathic arthritis. The CDR3 runs from the conserved cysteine through the conserved F or W. The D gene is left open where the match is weak. Clone size is given for some rows only: seen once, a few or many times, or a class if the clone is expanded.

>TRBJ2-7|.|TRBV29-1|.|12
CSVGAGSYEQYF
TGCAGCGTTGGGGCGGGTTCCTACGAGCAGTACTTC
>TRBJ2-4|.|TRBV11-2|TRBD2|16
CASSLDLAGGKNIQYF
TGTGCCAGCAGCTTAGATTTAGCGGGGGGGAAAAACATTCAGTACTTC
>TRBJ1-1|.|TRBV5-6|.|12
CASSPGQYEAFF
TGTGCCAGCAGCCCGGGACAATATGAAGCTTTCTTT
>TRBJ1-1|.|TRBV6-5|.|13
CASSEPGDTEAFF
TGTGCCAGCAGTGAACCAGGGGACACTGAAGCTTTCTTT
>TRBJ2-7|.|TRBV4-1|TRBD1|15
CASSRDRGSGYEQYF
TGCGCCAGCAGCCGAGACAGGGGATCTGGCTACGAGCAGTACTTC
>TRBJ2-2|.|TRBV4-1|.|17
CASSQDYAGANTGELFF
TGCGCCAGCAGCCAAGATTATGCGGGCGCGAACACCGGGGAGCTGTTTTTT
>TRBJ2-6|.|TRBV7-9|TRBD1|15
CASSWDRAGANALTF
TGTGCCAGCAGCTGGGACAGGGCCGGGGCCAACGCCCTGACTTTC
>TRBJ2-1|.|TRBV27|TRBD2|16
CASSLPQSGRRDEQFF
TGTGCCAGCAGTTTACCTCAAAGCGGGAGGAGAGATGAGCAGTTCTTC
>TRBJ2-7|.|TRBV19|.|15
CASSESRTGVYEQYF
TGTGCCAGTAGTGAATCTCGGACGGGAGTCTACGAGCAGTACTTC
>TRBJ1-6|.|TRBV6-6|.|15
CASSRESIYNSPLHF
TGTGCCAGCAGCCGGGAATCCATCTATAATTCACCCCTCCACTTT
>TRBJ2-3|.|TRBV7-2|.|15
CASSEQGTHTDTQYF
TGTGCCAGCAGTGAACAGGGGACTCACACAGATACGCAGTATTTT
>TRBJ1-1|.|TRBV11-2|.|14
CASSLVTSYTEAFF
TGTGCCAGCAGCTTAGTGACTTCCTACACTGAAGCTTTCTTT
>TRBJ2-3|.|TRBV7-2|.|18
CASSLWGLGGAYKDTQYF
TGTGCCAGCAGCTTATGGGGGCTAGGGGGGGCGTATAAAGATACGCAGTATTTT
>TRBJ1-1|.|TRBV27|.|15
CASRPTGNLGTEAFF
TGTGCCAGCAGACCTACAGGGAATCTAGGCACTGAAGCTTTCTTT
>TRBJ2-3|.|TRBV7-9|.|12
CASNQEGQSQYF
TGTGCCAGCAACCAAGAGGGCCAGAGTCAGTATTTT
>TRBJ2-2|.|TRBV7-9|TRBD1|16
CASSYQTGSNTGELFF
TGTGCCAGCAGCTATCAGACAGGGAGTAACACCGGGGAGCTGTTTTTT
>TRBJ2-7|once|TRBV29-1|.|17
CSVEDPASETPEYEQYF
TGCAGCGTTGAAGATCCGGCCTCGGAGACGCCAGAATACGAGCAGTACTTC
>TRBJ1-6|.|TRBV7-2|.|13
CASSLSMRSPLHF
TGTGCCAGCAGCCTGAGTATGCGTTCACCCCTCCACTTT
>TRBJ2-3|.|TRBV14|TRBD2|19
CASSQEASRGGRFTDTQYF
TGTGCCAGCAGCCAAGAGGCCTCTCGCGGGGGGCGGTTCACAGATACGCAGTATTTT
>TRBJ2-5|.|TRBV6-1|.|13
CASSGETWETQYF
TGTGCCAGTTCCGGAGAGACCTGGGAGACCCAGTACTTC
>TRBJ2-7|.|TRBV6-1|TRBD2|15
CASSGAGTSGYEQYF
TGTGCCAGCAGTGGAGCCGGGACTAGCGGCTACGAGCAGTACTTC